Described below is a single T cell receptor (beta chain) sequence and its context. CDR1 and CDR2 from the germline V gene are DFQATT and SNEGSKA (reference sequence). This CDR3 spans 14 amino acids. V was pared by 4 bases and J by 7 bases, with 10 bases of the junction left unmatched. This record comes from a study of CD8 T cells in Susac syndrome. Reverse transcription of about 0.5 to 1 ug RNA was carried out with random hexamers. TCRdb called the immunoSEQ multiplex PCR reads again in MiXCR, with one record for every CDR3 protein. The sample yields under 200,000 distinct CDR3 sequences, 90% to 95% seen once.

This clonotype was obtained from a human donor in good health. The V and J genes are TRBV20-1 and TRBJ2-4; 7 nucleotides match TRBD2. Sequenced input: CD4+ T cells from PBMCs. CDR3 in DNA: TGCAGTGCTACAGAACTAGCGAGGGCGAACATTCAGTACTTC. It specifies CSATELARANIQYF.